This is a list of T cell receptor beta chains from one sample in a study of T cells in Graves' hyperthyroidism and ophthalmopathy. TCRdb re-derived calls from the multiplex PCR reads in MiXCR, one entry per CDR3 protein. The sample holds about 520,000 distinct CDR3 sequences, around 21% seen once. Sample: blood. These receptors originate from a man in his late teens or twenties with Graves' hyperthyroidism. Both conserved end residues are part of each CDR3. Fields, in order: CDR3 length, J gene, V gene, clone size, D gene, CDR3 DNA, CDR3 protein. A D gene is named only where the DNA matches it firmly. The size field is filled for only some rows; it gives once, few, many or a size class.

cdr3_length: 14
j_call: TRBJ2-5
v_call: TRBV20-1
clone_size: .
d_call: TRBD1
cdr3_nt: TGCAGTCTTAAGACCCCAGGGGGAAGGGAGACCCAGTACTTC
cdr3_aa: CSLKTPGGRETQYF

cdr3_length: 16
j_call: TRBJ2-2
v_call: TRBV3-1
clone_size: .
d_call: .
cdr3_nt: TGTGCCAGCAGCCCTCGGGGCAGGGCGAACACCGGGGAGCTGTTTTTT
cdr3_aa: CASSPRGRANTGELFF

cdr3_length: 15
j_call: TRBJ2-1
v_call: TRBV2
clone_size: few
d_call: TRBD1
cdr3_nt: TGTGCCAGCAGTGAGCTTACAGGGGGCGCCCATGAGCAGTTCTTC
cdr3_aa: CASSELTGGAHEQFF

cdr3_length: 15
j_call: TRBJ1-5
v_call: TRBV30
clone_size: .
d_call: TRBD1
cdr3_nt: TGTGCCTGGAGTGTGGGGCAGGGGGAAAATCAGCCCCAGCATTTT
cdr3_aa: CAWSVGQGENQPQHF

cdr3_length: 15
j_call: TRBJ1-1
v_call: TRBV27
clone_size: many
d_call: .
cdr3_nt: TGTGCCAGCAGTCCGACAGACCCCTGGGGCACTGAAGCTTTCTTT
cdr3_aa: CASSPTDPWGTEAFF

cdr3_length: 13
j_call: TRBJ2-7
v_call: TRBV12-3/TRBV12-4
clone_size: many
d_call: .
cdr3_nt: TGTGCCAGCAGTTTTGACCTAGGCGGCGAGCAGTACTTC
cdr3_aa: CASSFDLGGEQYF

cdr3_length: 17
j_call: TRBJ2-2
v_call: TRBV11-2
clone_size: many
d_call: TRBD1
cdr3_nt: TGTGCCAGCAGCATCTTCAGGACAGGGGCGAACACCGGGGAGCTGTTTTTT
cdr3_aa: CASSIFRTGANTGELFF

cdr3_length: 13
j_call: TRBJ1-2
v_call: TRBV19
clone_size: .
d_call: .
cdr3_nt: TGTGCCAGTGGGCCAACTGGAGAGGGTGGCTACACCTTC
cdr3_aa: CASGPTGEGGYTF

cdr3_length: 18
j_call: TRBJ2-2
v_call: TRBV4-1
clone_size: .
d_call: TRBD2
cdr3_nt: TGCGCCAGCAGCCGTGGAACTAGCGGGGGATGGAACACCGGGGAGCTGTTTTTT
cdr3_aa: CASSRGTSGGWNTGELFF

cdr3_length: 14
j_call: TRBJ1-2
v_call: TRBV24-1
clone_size: many
d_call: .
cdr3_nt: TGTGCCACCAGTGGCACCGGGTCCCTCCGTGGCTACACCTTC
cdr3_aa: CATSGTGSLRGYTF

cdr3_length: 17
j_call: TRBJ2-2
v_call: TRBV20-1
clone_size: many
d_call: .
cdr3_nt: TGCAGTGCTAGAGATCGGAGTAGCGAAGCGAACACCGGGGAGCTGTTTTTT
cdr3_aa: CSARDRSSEANTGELFF

cdr3_length: 15
j_call: TRBJ2-2
v_call: TRBV7-2
clone_size: once
d_call: TRBD2
cdr3_nt: TGTGCCAGCAGCTCGGGACTAGCGGGAGAGGGGGAGCTGTTTTTT
cdr3_aa: CASSSGLAGEGELFF

cdr3_length: 14
j_call: TRBJ2-7
v_call: TRBV7-8
clone_size: .
d_call: .
cdr3_nt: TGTGCCAGCAGCCGAGGGGACCTACTATACGAGCAGTACTTC
cdr3_aa: CASSRGDLLYEQYF

cdr3_length: 13
j_call: TRBJ1-5
v_call: TRBV6-1
clone_size: many
d_call: TRBD1
cdr3_nt: TGTGCCAGCAGGGAGACAGGGAATCAGCCCCAGCATTTT
cdr3_aa: CASRETGNQPQHF

cdr3_length: 14
j_call: TRBJ1-5
v_call: TRBV24-1
clone_size: many
d_call: .
cdr3_nt: TGTGCCACCGGGTTCCGGGGTGACAATCAGCCCCAGCATTTT
cdr3_aa: CATGFRGDNQPQHF

cdr3_length: 16
j_call: TRBJ2-2
v_call: TRBV6-5
clone_size: few
d_call: .
cdr3_nt: TGTGCCAGCAGTTACTATTCAGAGACGAACACCGGGGAGCTGTTTTTT
cdr3_aa: CASSYYSETNTGELFF

cdr3_length: 13
j_call: TRBJ1-5
v_call: TRBV30
clone_size: .
d_call: .
cdr3_nt: TGTGCCTGGAGTCCGTCAAGCAATCAGCCCCAGCATTTT
cdr3_aa: CAWSPSSNQPQHF

cdr3_length: 13
j_call: TRBJ1-2
v_call: TRBV20-1
clone_size: few
d_call: .
cdr3_nt: TGCAGTGCTAGAGATCAGGGGCCGTATGGCTACACCTTC
cdr3_aa: CSARDQGPYGYTF

cdr3_length: 15
j_call: TRBJ1-1
v_call: TRBV6-1
clone_size: few
d_call: TRBD1
cdr3_nt: TGTGCCAGCAGTGAAAGACAGGGGTGGGACACTGAAGCTTTCTTT
cdr3_aa: CASSERQGWDTEAFF

cdr3_length: 13
j_call: TRBJ1-6
v_call: TRBV6-1
clone_size: few
d_call: TRBD1
cdr3_nt: TGTGCCAGCTATTCAGGGGGCAATTCACCCCTCCACTTT
cdr3_aa: CASYSGGNSPLHF

cdr3_length: 13
j_call: TRBJ2-2
v_call: TRBV11-2
clone_size: many
d_call: .
cdr3_nt: TGTGCCAGCAGCTTAGTAGCGGCCGGGGAGCTGTTTTTT
cdr3_aa: CASSLVAAGELFF

cdr3_length: 15
j_call: TRBJ1-1
v_call: TRBV18
clone_size: many
d_call: .
cdr3_nt: TGTGCCAGCTCACCAGGTGGGGGGCGAAGCACTGAAGCTTTCTTT
cdr3_aa: CASSPGGGRSTEAFF

cdr3_length: 16
j_call: TRBJ1-2
v_call: TRBV5-1
clone_size: many
d_call: TRBD1
cdr3_nt: TGCGCCAGCAGCCCCAGACCCGGACAGGGAAGCTATGGCTACACCTTC
cdr3_aa: CASSPRPGQGSYGYTF

cdr3_length: 13
j_call: TRBJ1-2
v_call: TRBV12-3/TRBV12-4
clone_size: many
d_call: .
cdr3_nt: TGTGCCAGCAGTTTAGAACGGGGGTATGGCTACACCTTC
cdr3_aa: CASSLERGYGYTF

cdr3_length: 13
j_call: TRBJ2-7
v_call: TRBV12-3/TRBV12-4
clone_size: many
d_call: .
cdr3_nt: TGTGCCAGCAGTTTCCGCCTCGGGAGAGAGCAGTACTTC
cdr3_aa: CASSFRLGREQYF

cdr3_length: 11
j_call: TRBJ2-5
v_call: TRBV12-3/TRBV12-4
clone_size: many
d_call: .
cdr3_nt: TGTGCCAGCAGTCATAAGGAGACCCAGTACTTC
cdr3_aa: CASSHKETQYF

cdr3_length: 13
j_call: TRBJ1-2
v_call: TRBV25-1
clone_size: many
d_call: .
cdr3_nt: TGTGCCAGCAGTGAATTGGGGCGATGGGGCTACACCTTC
cdr3_aa: CASSELGRWGYTF

cdr3_length: 15
j_call: TRBJ2-5
v_call: TRBV5-6
clone_size: .
d_call: TRBD1
cdr3_nt: TGTGCCAGCAGCTTGGGACAGGGGGTCGAAGAGACCCAGTACTTC
cdr3_aa: CASSLGQGVEETQYF

cdr3_length: 16
j_call: TRBJ1-5
v_call: TRBV6-5
clone_size: many
d_call: TRBD1
cdr3_nt: TGTGCCAGCAGTTACTCAGCGACAGGGGCTGCTCAGCCCCAGCATTTT
cdr3_aa: CASSYSATGAAQPQHF

cdr3_length: 15
j_call: TRBJ1-5
v_call: TRBV19
clone_size: many
d_call: .
cdr3_nt: TGTGCCAGTAGCCTAGAGGACAGCCAAAATCAGCCCCAGCATTTT
cdr3_aa: CASSLEDSQNQPQHF

cdr3_length: 16
j_call: TRBJ2-7
v_call: TRBV28
clone_size: many
d_call: TRBD1
cdr3_nt: TGTGCCAGCAGTCCCAGGGGGCTCGTCAACCTGTACGAGCAGTACTTC
cdr3_aa: CASSPRGLVNLYEQYF

cdr3_length: 13
j_call: TRBJ1-5
v_call: TRBV12-3/TRBV12-4
clone_size: few
d_call: .
cdr3_nt: TGTGCCAGCAGTTCCCCTGGTCGGGCGCCCCAGCATTTT
cdr3_aa: CASSSPGRAPQHF

cdr3_length: 15
j_call: TRBJ2-5
v_call: TRBV12-3/TRBV12-4
clone_size: once
d_call: .
cdr3_nt: TGTGCCAGCAGTTTAGGGACAGAGCCCCAAGAGACCCAGTACTTC
cdr3_aa: CASSLGTEPQETQYF

cdr3_length: 14
j_call: TRBJ1-1
v_call: TRBV15
clone_size: many
d_call: .
cdr3_nt: TGTGCCACCAGCAAACAGGCTGTGAACACTGAAGCTTTCTTT
cdr3_aa: CATSKQAVNTEAFF

cdr3_length: 15
j_call: TRBJ1-1
v_call: TRBV10-3
clone_size: many
d_call: .
cdr3_nt: TGTGCCATCAGTGAGTCCACCCCTCCCCACACTGAAGCTTTCTTT
cdr3_aa: CAISESTPPHTEAFF

cdr3_length: 14
j_call: TRBJ2-7
v_call: TRBV4-3
clone_size: few
d_call: .
cdr3_nt: TGCGCCAGCAGCCCGATGACAGTCTCCTACGAGCAGTACTTC
cdr3_aa: CASSPMTVSYEQYF

cdr3_length: 13
j_call: TRBJ1-1
v_call: TRBV3-1
clone_size: few
d_call: TRBD1
cdr3_nt: TGTGCCAGCAGCCCGAGACAGGGGGCTCAAGCTTTCTTT
cdr3_aa: CASSPRQGAQAFF

cdr3_length: 13
j_call: TRBJ2-7
v_call: TRBV27
clone_size: many
d_call: .
cdr3_nt: TGTGCCAGCAGTTTCTCAGAGTCCTACGAGCAGTACTTC
cdr3_aa: CASSFSESYEQYF

cdr3_length: 16
j_call: TRBJ2-7
v_call: TRBV6-5
clone_size: many
d_call: TRBD1
cdr3_nt: TGTGCCAGCAGTTACTTTGGGACAGGGGATTTGTACGAGCAGTACTTC
cdr3_aa: CASSYFGTGDLYEQYF

cdr3_length: 13
j_call: TRBJ1-6
v_call: TRBV12-3/TRBV12-4
clone_size: .
d_call: .
cdr3_nt: TGTGCCAGCAGTTTGGGGGATCGGTCACCCCTCCACTTT
cdr3_aa: CASSLGDRSPLHF

cdr3_length: 14
j_call: TRBJ1-2
v_call: TRBV6-1
clone_size: many
d_call: .
cdr3_nt: TGTGCCAGCAGTGCCCATGGGGGGAACTATGGCTACACCTTC
cdr3_aa: CASSAHGGNYGYTF

cdr3_length: 13
j_call: TRBJ2-7
v_call: TRBV28
clone_size: many
d_call: .
cdr3_nt: TGTGCCAGCATCCAGACAGGTGCTCACGAGCAGTACTTC
cdr3_aa: CASIQTGAHEQYF

cdr3_length: 15
j_call: TRBJ2-2
v_call: TRBV6-1
clone_size: many
d_call: .
cdr3_nt: TGTGCCAGCAGTGAAACTTCCCTAGCGACCGGGGAGCTGTTTTTT
cdr3_aa: CASSETSLATGELFF

cdr3_length: 13
j_call: TRBJ1-5
v_call: TRBV2
clone_size: many
d_call: .
cdr3_nt: TGTGCCAGCAGTGGGGGTCCAGGACAGCCCCAGCATTTT
cdr3_aa: CASSGGPGQPQHF

cdr3_length: 16
j_call: TRBJ1-5
v_call: TRBV2
clone_size: many
d_call: TRBD1
cdr3_nt: TGTGCCAGCAGCGCCAATGGACAGGGAATTTATCAGCCCCAGCATTTT
cdr3_aa: CASSANGQGIYQPQHF

cdr3_length: 15
j_call: TRBJ1-3
v_call: TRBV2
clone_size: many
d_call: .
cdr3_nt: TGTGCCAGCAGCTCAGGGGTCTTGTCTGGAAACACCATATATTTT
cdr3_aa: CASSSGVLSGNTIYF

cdr3_length: 15
j_call: TRBJ1-1
v_call: TRBV20-1
clone_size: few
d_call: TRBD1
cdr3_nt: TGCAGTGCTAGAGATCTCGGACAGGGGAACACTGAAGCTTTCTTT
cdr3_aa: CSARDLGQGNTEAFF

cdr3_length: 15
j_call: TRBJ1-1
v_call: TRBV25-1
clone_size: many
d_call: .
cdr3_nt: TGTGCCAGCAGTTCGAGTTGGGGCCTGGGCACTGAAGCTTTCTTT
cdr3_aa: CASSSSWGLGTEAFF

cdr3_length: 15
j_call: TRBJ2-7
v_call: TRBV5-6
clone_size: many
d_call: TRBD1
cdr3_nt: TGTGCCAGCAGCTTGTACAGGGGTGCCTTTTACGAGCAGTACTTC
cdr3_aa: CASSLYRGAFYEQYF

cdr3_length: 13
j_call: TRBJ2-5
v_call: TRBV27
clone_size: .
d_call: .
cdr3_nt: TGTGCCAGCAAACCGGTAGGGGGAGAGACCCAGTACTTC
cdr3_aa: CASKPVGGETQYF

cdr3_length: 13
j_call: TRBJ1-1
v_call: TRBV2
clone_size: many
d_call: TRBD1
cdr3_nt: TGTGCCAGCGGGGGACAGGGATACACTGAAGCTTTCTTT
cdr3_aa: CASGGQGYTEAFF